A single T cell receptor (beta chain) is shown here with its context. What it recognizes is unknown. Between the trimmed V and J ends, which lost 0 bases and 5 bases, there was a span of 9 bases. Germline CDR1 reads LGHNA; CDR2 reads YNFKEQ. CDR3 length equals 14 residues. This entry comes from a study of PD-L1 blockade in urothelial cancer. For the study at large: Male sex and bladder-origin urothelial cancer characterized about 85% of the roughly 29 patients. Each blood sample yielded a median of about 130,000 T cells. Prior chemotherapy ranged from 0 to 3 regimens per patient. Study-wide results and limits: Enhanced expansion of tumor-associated blood clones at 3 weeks characterized durable-benefit patients.

Time point of the sample: pretreatment peripheral blood. Clones were read by immunoSEQ multiplex PCR, and TCRdb kept only the in-frame ones, dropping some. Of roughly 51,000 clones in the sample, 75% to 85% were seen once. The chain combines TRBV4-2 with TRBJ2-3, with D unresolved. The specimen was PBMCs, collected around atezolizumab (anti-PD-L1) treatment. This TCR was recovered from a man aged 65 to 79 with urothelial cancer. The CDR3 loop reads CASSQDKSLDTQYF. CDR3 coding DNA: TGTGCCAGCAGCCAAGATAAGAGTTTAGATACGCAGTATTTT.